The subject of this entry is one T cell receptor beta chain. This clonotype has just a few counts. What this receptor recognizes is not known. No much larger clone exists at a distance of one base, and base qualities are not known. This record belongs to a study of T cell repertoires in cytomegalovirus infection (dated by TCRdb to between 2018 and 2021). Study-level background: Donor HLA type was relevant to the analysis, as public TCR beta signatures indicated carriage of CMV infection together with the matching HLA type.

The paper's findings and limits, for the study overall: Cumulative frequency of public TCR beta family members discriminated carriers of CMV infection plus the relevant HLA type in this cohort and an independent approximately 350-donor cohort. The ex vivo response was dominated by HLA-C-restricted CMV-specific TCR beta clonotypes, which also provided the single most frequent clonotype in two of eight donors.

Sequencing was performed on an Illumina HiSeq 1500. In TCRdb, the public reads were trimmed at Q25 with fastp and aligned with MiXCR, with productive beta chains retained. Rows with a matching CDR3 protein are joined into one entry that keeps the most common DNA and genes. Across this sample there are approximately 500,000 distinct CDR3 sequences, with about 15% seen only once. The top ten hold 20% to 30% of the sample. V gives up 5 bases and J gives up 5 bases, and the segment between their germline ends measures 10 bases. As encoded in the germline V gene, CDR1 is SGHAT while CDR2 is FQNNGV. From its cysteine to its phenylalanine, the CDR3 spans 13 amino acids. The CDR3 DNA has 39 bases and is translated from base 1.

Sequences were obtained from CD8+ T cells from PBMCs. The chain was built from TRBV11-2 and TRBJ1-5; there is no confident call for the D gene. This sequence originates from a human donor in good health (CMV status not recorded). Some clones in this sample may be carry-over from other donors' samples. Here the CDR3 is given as CASSIAADQPQHF. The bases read TGTGCCAGCAGCATCGCTGCCGATCAGCCCCAGCATTTT.